Following are 19 T cell receptor beta chains from one sample sequenced in a study of blood T cell repertoires in COVID-19 (TCRdb year 2020). Libraries were constructed by the immunoSEQ multiplex PCR assay. In its TCRdb copy, this immuneACCESS table keeps in-frame sequences only and misses some clones. Where compared with another copy, unresolved V genes explain less than half of these, and the others have no known cause. This sample gives about 130,000 clones in total; over 80% of them show up just once. Clones ranked in the top ten supply roughly 10% of the sample. Sequenced sample: peripheral blood. The receptors were sampled from a middle-aged man with active or convalescent COVID-19.

The chain has TRBV27 and TRBJ2-2, with TRBD2 identical over 8 bases. The V gene's germline CDR1 is MNHEY and CDR2 SMNVEV (reference sequence). The length of the CDR3 is 16 residues. Losses at the gene ends were 2 bases for V and 3 bases for J; bases not matched to a gene: 5. The CDR3 sequence: CASSLIRGGDTGELFF. As DNA, the CDR3 is TGTGCCAGCAGTTTAATACGGGGGGGGGACACCGGGGAGCTGTTTTTT.

This clone has just one count. The chain recombines TRBV3-1 (or the pseudogene TRBV3-2) with TRBJ2-4; 11 nucleotides agree with TRBD2. The CDR3 spans 17 residues. Unmatched junction bases numbered 7, after V lost 3 bases and J lost 3 bases. Looked up from germline, CDR1 is LGHDT and CDR2 is YNNKEL (reference sequence). The CDR3 protein is CASSHHSGGEIKNIQYF. CDR3 bases: TGTGCCAGCAGCCACCATAGCGGGGGGGAAATCAAAAACATTCAGTACTTC.

This rearrangement joins TRBV14 to TRBJ2-4, with TRBD2 matching 9 bases. This CDR3 spans 20 amino acids. After removal of 2 bases from V and 3 bases from J, the junction contained 17 bases not matched to a gene. The germline V gene encodes CDR1 SGHDN and CDR2 FVKESK. This CDR3 reads CASSQTNGLALAGYKNIQYF. In DNA, the CDR3 is TGTGCCAGCAGCCAAACAAACGGCTTGGCTCTAGCGGGATACAAAAACATTCAGTACTTC.

The rearrangement joins TRBV10-3 to TRBJ1-2; 8 bases align to TRBD1. CDR1 and CDR2 from the germline V gene are ENHRY and SYGVKD. V lost 8 bases, J lost 3 bases, and 8 bases stayed unmatched. CDR3 length: 14 residues. CDR3 loop: CAIPAGTGDYGYTF. CDR3 DNA sequence: TGTGCCATCCCCGCCGGGACAGGAGACTATGGCTACACCTTC.

This chain links TRBV13 with TRBJ2-1, with D perhaps TRBD2 (7 bases). V lost 3 bases, J lost 1 base, and 13 bases lay in between. Germline CDR1 PRHDT, CDR2 FYEKMQ (reference sequence). The CDR3 has 16 amino acids. Here the CDR3 reads CASSLAGAGSYNEQFF. In DNA form, the CDR3 reads TGTGCCAGCAGCTTGGCGGGGGCCGGTTCCTACAATGAGCAGTTCTTC.

V usage is TRBV12-5 and J usage is TRBJ2-1; D is perhaps TRBD2 (5 bases). This CDR3 region has 11 residues. V was cut by 11 bases and J by 8 bases, with 13 bases left in between. In germline, CDR1 is LGHNT, CDR2 FRNRAP. CDR3 DNA: TGTGCTTGGGCCAGAGGGCATGAGCAGTTCTTC. As protein: CAWARGHEQFF.

This chain uses TRBV7-3 with TRBJ1-6; no clear D. Germline CDR1 is SGHTA and CDR2 is FQGTGA. The CDR3 is 15 residues long. Trimming left V 1 base short and J 6 bases short, with 10 bases between. The CDR3: CASSLMGRFNSPLHF. CDR3 nucleotides: TGTGCCAGCAGCTTAATGGGGAGGTTTAATTCACCCCTCCACTTT.

The chain carries TRBV6-5 and TRBJ1-3; tentatively, D is TRBD1 (6 bases). V shed 0 bases and J shed 2 bases, with 11 bases lying between them. Germline V lookup: CDR1 MNHEY, CDR2 SVGAGI. This CDR3 comprises 16 residues. The CDR3 bases are TGTGCCAGCAGTTACTCTGGGACAACACCTGGAAACACCATATATTTT. It yields the protein CASSYSGTTPGNTIYF.

V and J are TRBV6-5 and TRBJ2-7, with D tentatively TRBD1 (5 bases). CDR1 and CDR2 (germline): MNHEY, SVGAGI. CDR3 size: 16 residues. The germline V and J ends were trimmed by 0 bases and 0 bases, with 12 bases remaining between them. CDR3 sequence: CASSYSIGQGSYEQYF. The CDR3 nucleotides are TGTGCCAGCAGTTACTCGATTGGTCAGGGCTCCTACGAGCAGTACTTC.

The J gene is TRBJ1-2, the V gene TRBV28, with D uncertain. This CDR3 has 11 residues. CDR1 is MDHEN, CDR2 SYDVKM, per germline. The V gene lost 10 bases and the J gene lost 8 bases, with 14 bases spanning the gap. The CDR3 DNA reads as TGTGCCATCACCGGGTCTTTAGGCTACACCTTC. This gives the protein CAITGSLGYTF.

The chain has TRBV19 and TRBJ1-5, with a tentative D call TRBD1 (5 bases). Germline assignment: CDR1 LNHDA and CDR2 SQIVND (reference sequence). This CDR3 has 13 residues. V was clipped by 10 bases and J by 4 bases, with 14 bases between them. CDR3 amino acids: CATNQQANQPQHF. The CDR3 nucleotides read TGTGCCACTAATCAACAGGCGAATCAGCCCCAGCATTTT.

This clone showed up just once. The chain joins TRBV12-5 to TRBJ1-5, with TRBD1 identical over 8 bases. Looked up from germline, CDR1 is LGHNT and CDR2 is FRNRAP. This CDR3 region has 17 residues. Losses at the gene ends were 0 bases for V and 3 bases for J; bases not matched to a gene: 7. CDR3 region: CASGLVLGQATNQPQHF. The CDR3 nucleotides read TGTGCTAGTGGTTTGGTACTGGGACAGGCGACCAATCAGCCCCAGCATTTT.

J is TRBJ1-5 and V is TRBV9, with a weak D call TRBD1 (6 bases). V was pared by 1 base and J by 5 bases, with 19 bases between. Germline lookup yields CDR1 SGDLS and CDR2 YYNGEE. The CDR3 length is 17 residues. DNA for the CDR3: TGTGCCAGCAGCGTACGACAGGAGGCTGCGCGCCATCAGCCCCAGCATTTT. Translating it yields CASSVRQEAARHQPQHF.

The rearrangement links TRBV5-1 to TRBJ1-2, with 10 positions matching TRBD1. The ends lost 5 bases at V and 5 bases at J; junction bases unmatched: 9. CDR3 size: 15 residues. Germline-derived CDR1 and CDR2 are SGHRS and YFSETQ. In DNA, the CDR3 is TGCGCCAGCAGGCCCGGGACAGGGGAGGGATATGGCTACACCTTC. Amino acids: CASRPGTGEGYGYTF.

The V and J genes are TRBV6-6 and TRBJ2-7; 8 bases align to TRBD1. CDR1 MNHNY and CDR2 SVGAGI come from the germline V gene (reference sequence). The CDR3 totals 16 residues. The V segment lost 5 bases and the J segment 5 bases; nucleotides outside the gene matches: 14. The CDR3 nucleotides are TGTGCCAGCAGTCCGATACTAAACTCGACAGGGGACGAGCAGTACTTC. It encodes CASSPILNSTGDEQYF.

This clone has only a few counts. The CDR3 sequence: CASSTGQGYEQYF. In nucleotides, the CDR3 is TGTGCCAGCAGCACTGGACAGGGCTACGAGCAGTACTTC. The chain employs TRBV5-4 and TRBJ2-7, with 8 bases fitting TRBD1. After removal of 4 bases from V and 3 bases from J, the junction contained 3 bases not matched to a gene. Germline V gives CDR1 SGHNT, CDR2 YYREEE (reference sequence). This CDR3 region has 13 residues.

The chain couples TRBV6-5 to TRBJ1-5; unclear D gene. Germline V gene sequence: CDR1 MNHEY, CDR2 SVGAGI. The CDR3 totals 13 residues. Trimming shortened V by 2 bases and J by 6 bases, and 8 bases separated the two germline ends. In nucleotides, the CDR3 is TGTGCCAGCAGTTACGCTGCAGGTCAGCCCCAGCATTTT. Protein sequence: CASSYAAGQPQHF.

V is TRBV29-1 and J is TRBJ1-1; D is unclear. The CDR3 is 12 amino acids. V shed 4 bases and J shed 2 bases, with 8 bases lying between them. Per the germline V gene, CDR1 is SQVTM and CDR2 is ANQGSEA. Here the CDR3 DNA reads TGCAGCGTTGGCCGGGGTAACACTGAAGCTTTCTTT. Encoded protein: CSVGRGNTEAFF. The full variable domain, rest sourced from reference TRBV29-1 and TRBJ1-1, is SAVISQKPSRDICQRGTSLTIQCQVDSQVTMMFWYRQQPGQSLTLIATANQGSEATYESGFVIDKFPISRPNLTFSTLTVSNMSPEDSSIYLCSVGRGNTEAFFGQGTRLTVV.

J is TRBJ1-6 and V is TRBV7-9, with 7 bases fitting TRBD1. J gave up 9 bases and V 4 bases, and 18 bases lay outside the gene matches. The CDR3 totals 18 residues. Looked up from germline, CDR1 is SEHNR and CDR2 is FQNEAQ (reference sequence). CDR3 sequence: CASSYPSRDSVSISPLHF. The CDR3 region has the DNA TGTGCCAGCAGCTATCCGTCTCGGGACAGCGTAAGCATTTCACCCCTCCACTTT.